This is a list of T cell receptor beta chains from one sample in a study of blood T cell repertoires in COVID-19. Profiling relied on immunoSEQ multiplex PCR, and the TCRdb table lists in-frame clones only, not all of them. The table lists 150,000 or so clones, around 80% of them singletons. Sequencing was carried out using peripheral blood. These receptors all come from a woman in her sixties or seventies with acute or convalescent COVID-19. Both conserved end residues are part of each CDR3. The order of the fields is clone size, J gene, D gene, V gene, CDR3 DNA, CDR3 protein. A D gene is named only where the DNA matches it firmly. The listing skips clone size in some rows; elsewhere it reads once, few, many or a size class.

>.|TRBJ1-2|.|TRBV7-2
TGTGCCAGCAGCTTAGCGACAGGATCTAACTATGGCTACACCTTC
CASSLATGSNYGYTF
>.|TRBJ2-7|.|TRBV6-2/TRBV6-3
TGTGCCAGCAGTTACGACAGGAGATCCTACGAGCAGTACTTC
CASSYDRRSYEQYF
>.|TRBJ2-1|TRBD2|TRBV27
TGTGCCAGCAGTAGGACTAGCGGGGGGTACGATGAGCAGTTCTTC
CASSRTSGGYDEQFF
>.|TRBJ2-2|.|TRBV21-1
TGTGCCAGCAGCGGGCGGGGGACTAGCGGAGCGAACACCGGGGAGCTGTTTTTT
CASSGRGTSGANTGELFF
>.|TRBJ1-3|.|TRBV19
TGTGCCAGTAGTGTAACAGGCTACTCTGGAAACACCATATATTTT
CASSVTGYSGNTIYF
>.|TRBJ1-2|.|TRBV28
TGTGCTACAGGTGGGGGGATCTATGGCTACACCTTC
CATGGGIYGYTF
>.|TRBJ1-4|.|TRBV28
TGTGCCAGCAGCTTGAACGGGGATGGTGAAAAACTGTTTTTT
CASSLNGDGEKLFF
>.|TRBJ1-6|TRBD1|TRBV9
TGTGTCAGCAGCGTCACGGGACAGCATAATTCACCCCTCCACTTT
CVSSVTGQHNSPLHF
>.|TRBJ2-7|.|TRBV21-1
TGTGCCAGCAGTAAGGTGCGAGCGGGAGACTACGAGCAGTACTTC
CASSKVRAGDYEQYF
>.|TRBJ2-2|TRBD2|TRBV25-1
TGTGCCAGCGGGGGAGGGATCACCGGGGAGCTGTTTTTT
CASGGGITGELFF
>.|TRBJ1-2|.|TRBV18
TGTGCCAGCTCACCACCGGCCAGGGCGAACTATGGCTACACCTTC
CASSPPARANYGYTF
>.|TRBJ1-1|.|TRBV2
TGTGCCAGTGAAAGAGAAAGGGGCGCAAGGAACACTGAAGCTTTCTTT
CASERERGARNTEAFF
>few|TRBJ2-3|TRBD2|TRBV7-2
TGTGCCAGCAGCTTAGGGTCGAGCGGGGGGGCAGATACGCAGTATTTT
CASSLGSSGGADTQYF
>.|TRBJ1-2|.|TRBV5-1
TGCGCCAGCAGCTTGGGGCAGGATATAGTTTCTAACTATGGCTACACCTTC
CASSLGQDIVSNYGYTF
>.|TRBJ1-2|.|TRBV5-1
TGCGCCAGCAGCTTCGGGCTAGGAGGGGTCGACTATGGCTACACCTTC
CASSFGLGGVDYGYTF
>.|TRBJ1-1|.|TRBV28
TGTGCCAGCAGTTTATTGCGCACTGAAGCTTTCTTT
CASSLLRTEAFF
>.|TRBJ2-7|.|TRBV29-1
TGCAGCGTCCAAAAAGGGGGACATCAGGAGCAGTACTTC
CSVQKGGHQEQYF
>.|TRBJ1-1|TRBD1|TRBV9
TGTGCCAGCAGCCCATCCCCGGACAGGGTGACTGAAGCTTTCTTT
CASSPSPDRVTEAFF
>.|TRBJ2-7|TRBD1|TRBV2
TGTGCCAGCGTGTGGGACAGCCGCTCCTACGAGCAGTACTTC
CASVWDSRSYEQYF
>.|TRBJ1-2|TRBD1|TRBV19
TGTGCCAGTAGTATCGGGGGCGACAGGGGCTCCTATGGCTACACCTTC
CASSIGGDRGSYGYTF
>.|TRBJ2-3|TRBD2|TRBV2
TGTGCCAGCAGTGAAGAGGGACTAGCGGGAGGATGGGGCACAGATACGCAGTATTTT
CASSEEGLAGGWGTDTQYF
>.|TRBJ2-3|TRBD2|TRBV11-2
TGTGCCAGCAGTCGGGAGGGAGGCTACACAGATACGCAGTATTTT
CASSREGGYTDTQYF
>once|TRBJ2-7|.|TRBV21-1
TGTGCCAGCAGCAAGCACGATTCGGACAGGGACAGCCCTCGCGAGCAGTACTTC
CASSKHDSDRDSPREQYF
>.|TRBJ2-5|TRBD2|TRBV7-2
TGTGCCAGCAGCTTAGGGGTAGCGGGAGGTTACGAGACCCAGTACTTC
CASSLGVAGGYETQYF
>.|TRBJ1-2|.|TRBV4-3
TGCGCCAGCAGCCAAGGAAGTCTGGGAACAGGGTGGGGCTATGGCTACACCTTC
CASSQGSLGTGWGYGYTF
>.|TRBJ2-7|.|TRBV5-4
TGTGCCAGCAGCTTGGCAGGGTTCAAATCCTACGAGCAGTACTTC
CASSLAGFKSYEQYF
>.|TRBJ2-1|TRBD2|TRBV6-5
TGTGCCAGCAGTTTACTAGCGGGGGGGGGCAATGAGCAGTTCTTC
CASSLLAGGGNEQFF
>.|TRBJ1-4|.|TRBV18
TGTGCCAGCTCACCTTTGGTAGATGAAAAACTGTTTTTT
CASSPLVDEKLFF
>.|TRBJ1-5|.|TRBV28
TGTGCCAGCACCCCCGACAGGCCTTATAGCAATCAGCCCCAGCATTTT
CASTPDRPYSNQPQHF
>once|TRBJ1-1|TRBD1|TRBV6-6
TGTGCCAGCAGTCACGGACAGGGGTGGAACACTGAAGCTTTCTTT
CASSHGQGWNTEAFF
>.|TRBJ1-2|.|TRBV19
TGTGCCAGTAGTATGTATCACCGAGATAGCTATGGCTACACCTTC
CASSMYHRDSYGYTF
>once|TRBJ1-3|TRBD1|TRBV18
TGTGCCAGCTCACCATCCCGGCTGGGACAGGGGAATGGAAACACCATATATTTT
CASSPSRLGQGNGNTIYF
>.|TRBJ2-7|TRBD2|TRBV19
TGTGCCAGTGCTTCTCGTCTAGCGGGGGGGCAGGTCGAGCAGTACTTC
CASASRLAGGQVEQYF
>.|TRBJ2-7|TRBD2|TRBV6-5
TGTGCCAGCAGTTACTTCGGGGGGACCACCTACGAGCAGTACTTC
CASSYFGGTTYEQYF
>.|TRBJ2-5|.|TRBV11-2
TGTGCCAGCAGCTTAGAGGTTAGCGTACAAGAGACCCAGTACTTC
CASSLEVSVQETQYF
>once|TRBJ2-5|.|TRBV28
TGTGCCAGCAGTTTAATGGGGCAGGGACAAGAGACCCAGTACTTC
CASSLMGQGQETQYF
>.|TRBJ2-2|.|TRBV7-2
TGTGCCAGCGGGATTAGCGTACGTAACACCGGGGAGCTGTTTTTT
CASGISVRNTGELFF
>.|TRBJ2-7|.|TRBV6-5
TGTGCCAGCAGGACAAGCTCCTACGAGCAGTACTTC
CASRTSSYEQYF
>.|TRBJ1-1|TRBD1|TRBV7-9
TGTGCCAGCAGCAAGGACAGGGGGGCTTTCTTT
CASSKDRGAFF
>.|TRBJ2-7|TRBD1|TRBV10-3
TGTGCCATCAGTGGGGGACAGGCCTCCTACGAGCAGTACTTC
CAISGGQASYEQYF